This T cell receptor (beta chain) was identified in a study of cytomegalovirus exposure and HLA in healthy donors. Whole-study results and caveats: Most sequenced TCRs were rare (though some public TCRs occurred in many donors). Among the sequence variants, a highly shared cluster was likely an artifact of sequencing.

This CDR3 region has 15 residues. V lost 2 bases and J lost 4; bases outside the gene matches: 5. In germline, CDR1 is SGHRS, CDR2 YFSETQ. PCR employed 60 Vbeta and 13 Jbeta primers. Under the authors' procedure: Roughly 11 million shared chains were among the about 80 million unique TCR beta chains that a later analysis counted. Repertoires were generated with immunoSEQ multiplex PCR, while TCRdb's copy carries only in-frame clones and drops some. V, J and clone size are taken as reported in that table, and D and trimming were inferred from the DNA itself. The data show around 120,000 clones, with about 80% seen just once and over 2% held by the top ten. As concerns this clone: The antigen remains unidentified.

The specimen was PBMCs. This receptor was obtained from a man under 40 in good health and CMV-seronegative. The chain joins TRBV5-1 to TRBJ2-2; 7 nucleotides match TRBD1. The CDR3 sequence: CASSFDRDSTGELFF. The CDR3 DNA is TGCGCCAGCAGCTTCGACAGGGATAGCACCGGGGAGCTGTTTTTT. Combining the CDR3 with reference TRBV5-1 and TRBJ2-2 gives the whole variable domain KAGVTQTPRYLIKTRGQQVTLSCSPISGHRSVSWYQQTPGQGLQFLFEYFSETQRNKGNFPGRFSGRQFSNSRSEMNVSTLELGDSALYLCASSFDRDSTGELFFGEGSRLTVL.